This TCR beta chain was recorded in a study of response to subunit inactivated influenza vaccine. General study findings and limits: The authors offered the suggestion that each seasonal influenza vaccination recruits few new T cells.

Per germline, CDR1 SEHNR and CDR2 FQNEAQ (reference sequence). CDR3 size: 15 residues. This clonotype was seen a few times. Its matching antigen is unknown. The junction departs from germline at one end; a sequencing error may be responsible. TCRdb re-derived calls from the RT-PCR reads in MiXCR, one entry per CDR3 protein. The sample shows around 850,000 distinct CDR3 sequences, roughly 20% of them seen only once. This TCR came from a man aged 45-65 years who received an inactivated influenza vaccine. The V and J genes are TRBV7-9 and TRBJ2-5, with 12 positions matching TRBD2. The starting material was PBMCs from blood, obtained roughly 5 days after vaccination. CDR3 loop: CASTLTSGGQGTQYF. The CDR3 DNA follows: TGTGCCAGCACCTTGACTAGCGGGGGCCAAGGGACCCAGTACTTC.